This TCR beta chain came from a study of T cell changes during pregnancy in multiple sclerosis. TCRdb keeps only in-frame clones here, not all; method: immunoSEQ multiplex PCR. The data contain around 69,000 clones, around nine tenths of them singletons. The CDR3 consists of 18 residues. Germline values: CDR1 LNHNV, CDR2 YYDKDF (reference sequence). V was shortened by 4 bases and J by 0 bases, with 22 bases between the two germline ends. J is TRBJ2-7 and V is TRBV15; the D gene is possibly TRBD2 (5 bases). This TCR came from a female donor with multiple sclerosis, enrolled in a pregnancy study. The sample was CD8+ T cells from peripheral blood mononuclear cells, taken before pregnancy. This CDR3 is CATSTQQRSGIPSYEQYF. Written as DNA, the CDR3 is TGTGCCACCAGCACCCAACAACGGTCGGGGATACCCTCCTACGAGCAGTACTTC.